These T cell receptor beta chains were read from a single sample in a study of blood T cells in healthy people across ages. Each CDR3 protein gets one entry after TCRdb re-called the 5' RACE reads with MiXCR. The repertoire includes roughly 1.9 million distinct CDR3 sequences, about two fifths of them detected once, and around 23% sits in the top ten. The sequenced sample was blood. These receptors all come from a human donor in good health. Both conserved end residues are part of each CDR3. The D gene is left open where the match is weak. Only some rows state a clone size, as once, few, many or a class for expanded clones.

D: NA; V: TRBV24-1; J: TRBJ2-1; size: NA; CDR3: CATSESNEQFF; DNA: TGTGCCACCAGTGAGTCCAATGAGCAGTTCTTC
D: TRBD1; V: TRBV4-3; J: TRBJ1-2; size: NA; CDR3: CTSSQPGQGVYGYTF; DNA: TGCACCAGCAGCCAACCGGGACAGGGAGTGTATGGCTACACCTTC
D: TRBD1; V: TRBV5-4; J: TRBJ2-5; size: few; CDR3: CASTGQGSETQYF; DNA: TGTGCCAGCACCGGACAGGGGTCGGAGACCCAGTACTTC
D: TRBD1; V: TRBV5-6; J: TRBJ1-1; size: NA; CDR3: CASRPRDRGQTEAFF; DNA: TGTGCCAGCAGACCCCGGGACAGGGGGCAGACTGAAGCTTTCTTT
D: NA; V: TRBV6-2/TRBV6-3; J: TRBJ1-2; size: NA; CDR3: CASSYTYPGAYGYTF; DNA: TGTGCCAGCAGTTACACCTACCCGGGCGCCTATGGCTACACCTTC
D: NA; V: TRBV2; J: TRBJ2-6; size: NA; CDR3: CATLHIAPRDKGSSGANVLTF; DNA: TGTGCCACCCTCCACATAGCCCCACGGGACAAAGGAAGCTCTGGGGCCAACGTCCTGACTTTC
D: NA; V: TRBV24-1; J: TRBJ1-5; size: few; CDR3: CATSDSTELQPQHF; DNA: TGTGCCACCAGTGACAGTACAGAGTTGCAGCCCCAGCATTTT
D: TRBD1; V: TRBV5-6; J: TRBJ1-2; size: few; CDR3: CASSSLDRDEGNYGYTF; DNA: TGTGCCAGCAGCTCCCTGGACAGGGACGAAGGTAACTATGGCTACACCTTC
D: TRBD2; V: TRBV12-3/TRBV12-4; J: TRBJ2-1; size: few; CDR3: CASSLSSGGLSRFF; DNA: TGTGCCAGCAGTTTATCTAGCGGGGGGCTTAGTAGGTTCTTC
D: NA; V: TRBV29-1; J: TRBJ2-5; size: few; CDR3: CSVEPGRVRETQYF; DNA: TGCAGCGTTGAACCCGGCAGGGTCCGGGAGACCCAGTACTTC
D: NA; V: TRBV9; J: TRBJ2-1; size: NA; CDR3: CASSVEQGPFEQFF; DNA: TGTGCCAGCAGCGTAGAGCAGGGACCTTTTGAGCAGTTCTTC
D: NA; V: TRBV4-3; J: TRBJ2-7; size: NA; CDR3: CASSQDIRHYEQYF; DNA: TGCGCCAGCAGCCAAGATATCCGTCATTACGAGCAGTACTTC
D: TRBD1; V: TRBV13; J: TRBJ1-4; size: NA; CDR3: CASSLFPLTGSKEKLFF; DNA: TGTGCCAGCAGCTTATTCCCACTGACAGGGTCTAAAGAAAAACTGTTTTTT
D: TRBD1; V: TRBV28; J: TRBJ2-7; size: once; CDR3: CASTRQGGSFPYEQYF; DNA: TGTGCCAGCACCCGACAGGGGGGCAGTTTCCCCTACGAGCAGTACTTC
D: NA; V: TRBV12-3/TRBV12-4; J: TRBJ1-2; size: NA; CDR3: CASSATNYGYTF; DNA: TGTGCCAGCTCTGCAACTAACTATGGCTACACCTTC
D: NA; V: TRBV10-3; J: TRBJ1-1; size: NA; CDR3: CAISLTEMNTEAFF; DNA: TGTGCCATCAGTTTGACAGAAATGAACACTGAAGCTTTCTTT
D: NA; V: TRBV11-3; J: TRBJ2-5; size: few; CDR3: CASSSGVRDETQYF; DNA: TGTGCCAGCAGTTCGGGGGTAAGGGACGAGACCCAGTACTTC
D: NA; V: TRBV6-5; J: TRBJ1-1; size: NA; CDR3: CYVQRVGGGAEAFF; DNA: TGTTACGTTCAGCGGGTGGGGGGCGGCGCTGAAGCTTTCTTT
D: TRBD2; V: TRBV20-1; J: TRBJ2-5; size: NA; CDR3: CSAGGLDQETQYF; DNA: TGCAGTGCTGGGGGACTAGACCAAGAGACCCAGTACTTC
D: NA; V: TRBV20-1; J: TRBJ2-5; size: many; CDR3: CSARDTSLETQYF; DNA: TGCAGTGCTAGAGATACTAGCCTGGAGACCCAGTACTTC
D: NA; V: TRBV29-1; J: TRBJ2-7; size: NA; CDR3: CSGQGGGSYEQYF; DNA: TGCAGCGGTCAGGGCGGCGGTTCCTACGAGCAGTACTTC
D: TRBD1; V: TRBV7-9; J: TRBJ1-2; size: few; CDR3: CASSLTGDSGYTF; DNA: TGTGCCAGCAGCTTGACAGGGGATAGTGGCTACACCTTC
D: NA; V: TRBV14; J: TRBJ1-1; size: once; CDR3: CASSQKRVTKNTEAFF; DNA: TGTGCCAGCAGCCAGAAAAGAGTAACTAAGAACACTGAAGCTTTCTTT
D: TRBD1; V: TRBV29-1; J: TRBJ2-1; size: few; CDR3: CSAMVWGQVSNEQFF; DNA: TGCAGCGCCATGGTATGGGGACAGGTCTCCAATGAGCAGTTCTTC
D: NA; V: TRBV6-2/TRBV6-3; J: TRBJ1-5; size: NA; CDR3: CASSYLFLQGGNQPQHF; DNA: TGTGCCAGCAGTTACTTGTTTCTGCAGGGCGGCAATCAGCCCCAGCATTTT
D: NA; V: TRBV20-1; J: TRBJ1-2; size: NA; CDR3: CSARDLGNYGYTF; DNA: TGCAGTGCTAGAGATTTAGGAAACTATGGCTACACCTTC
D: NA; V: TRBV3-1; J: TRBJ1-5; size: NA; CDR3: CASSQESGGFNQPQHF; DNA: TGTGCCAGCAGCCAAGAGTCAGGAGGGTTTAATCAGCCCCAGCATTTT
D: NA; V: TRBV5-1; J: TRBJ2-3; size: NA; CDR3: CASSLGVATQYF; DNA: TGCGCCAGCAGCTTAGGGGTAGCGACGCAGTATTTT
D: NA; V: TRBV9; J: TRBJ2-3; size: NA; CDR3: CASSADVTDTQYF; DNA: TGTGCCAGCAGCGCGGACGTCACAGATACGCAGTATTTT
D: NA; V: TRBV5-6; J: TRBJ1-1; size: NA; CDR3: CASSNLGGGDTEAFF; DNA: TGTGCCAGCAGCAACCTAGGGGGAGGGGACACTGAAGCTTTCTTT
D: NA; V: TRBV6-5; J: TRBJ1-2; size: NA; CDR3: CASSYLVQVNLYGYTF; DNA: TGTGCCAGCAGTTACCTGGTCCAGGTAAACCTCTATGGCTACACCTTC
D: TRBD2; V: TRBV7-2; J: TRBJ2-3; size: NA; CDR3: CASSPGGGGLIEQYF; DNA: TGTGCCAGCAGCCCTGGGGGCGGGGGGCTCATCGAGCAGTATTTT
D: NA; V: TRBV27; J: TRBJ1-5; size: NA; CDR3: CASSLKTSNQPQHF; DNA: TGTGCCAGCAGTTTAAAGACATCCAATCAGCCCCAGCATTTT
D: TRBD1; V: TRBV4-3; J: TRBJ2-7; size: few; CDR3: CASSQDLIRTGGAYEQYF; DNA: TGCGCCAGCAGCCAAGATTTGATTCGGACAGGGGGTGCGTACGAGCAGTACTTC
D: NA; V: TRBV3-1; J: TRBJ2-3; size: NA; CDR3: CASRPSAYIDTDTQYF; DNA: TGTGCCAGCAGACCGTCTGCTTACATAGACACAGATACGCAGTATTTT
D: NA; V: TRBV29-1; J: TRBJ1-2; size: NA; CDR3: CSVEGSSRAGYTF; DNA: TGCAGCGTTGAGGGGTCGTCCAGGGCCGGCTACACCTTC
D: TRBD1; V: TRBV6-5; J: TRBJ2-1; size: NA; CDR3: CASSYNLGDRGRVKTYNEQFF; DNA: TGTGCCAGCAGTTATAATTTGGGGGACAGGGGGCGGGTTAAAACCTACAATGAGCAGTTCTTC